These 14 T cell receptor beta chains came from one sample sequenced in a study of T cell repertoires in cytomegalovirus infection. No antigen is known for these receptors. TCRdb itself ran the reads through MiXCR, one entry per CDR3 protein. The sample has 90,000 to 120,000 distinct CDR3 sequences; approximately 45% are singletons. The source material was CD8+ T cells from cultured PBMCs, sampled from culture after CMV antigen stimulation. The source of these receptors is a human donor in good health (CMV status not recorded). Some clones in this sample may be carry-over from other donors' samples.

The chain carries TRBV20-1 and TRBJ1-5; 9 bases are a match to TRBD1. Unmatched junction bases numbered 15, after V lost 2 bases and J lost 4 bases. The CDR3 sequence is 18 residues long. The germline CDR1 and CDR2 sequences are DFQATT and SNEGSKA (reference sequence). The DNA of the CDR3 is TGCAGTGCTAGAACAGGGGGCGCGTCCGCCCGGGGAAATCAGCCCCAGCATTTT. Translated, it gives CSARTGGASARGNQPQHF.

This clonotype was picked up a small number of times. Mismatch with germline at one junction end may stem from a read error. CDR3 coding DNA: TGTGCCAGCAGCCTAGCGGGGGGAGACATCTACAATGAGCAGTTCTTC. Its protein product is CASSLAGGDIYNEQFF. The V and J genes are TRBV7-6 and TRBJ2-1, with 11 bases identical to TRBD2. The CDR3 is made up of 16 amino acids. Germline V lookup: CDR1 SGHVS, CDR2 FNYEAQ. The complete variable domain, with remaining parts taken from reference TRBV7-6 and TRBJ2-1, reads GAGVSQSPRYKVTKRGQDVALRCDPISGHVSLYWYRQALGQGPEFLTYFNYEAQQDKSGLPNDRFSAERPEGSISTLTIQRTEQRDSAMYRCASSLAGGDIYNEQFFGPGTRLTVL.

The genes are TRBV4-1 and TRBJ2-5; TRBD2 aligns across 8 bases. The CDR3 is 13 residues long. With V trimmed by 3 bases and J by 8 bases, 5 bases remained unmatched. Germline V gene lookup returns CDR1 MGHRA and CDR2 YSYEKL. The DNA of the CDR3 is TGCGCCAGCAGCCACCCGGGACTAGATACCCAGTACTTC. Encoded protein: CASSHPGLDTQYF.

The count of this clonotype is one. The chain has TRBV12-3 or TRBV12-4 and TRBJ2-7, with a possible D match to TRBD1 (6 bases). Trimming removed 8 bases at V and 4 bases at J, with 9 bases between. The CDR3 consists of 11 residues. Written as DNA, the CDR3 is TGTGCCAGCGCTACAGGGTACGAGCAGTACTTC. It yields the protein CASATGYEQYF.

This clonotype occurred once. The rearrangement uses TRBV6-6 and TRBJ2-1; 12 positions agree with TRBD2. V dropped 9 bases and J dropped 8; count of bases not matched to a gene: 11. Germline loops: CDR1 MNHNY, CDR2 SVGAGI (reference sequence). CDR3 length: 15 amino acids. The CDR3, as DNA: TGTGCCAGTGAAGGATCTAGCGGGGGGGTGGATGAGCAGTTCTTC. It yields the protein CASEGSSGGVDEQFF.

The chain joins TRBV12-3 or TRBV12-4 to TRBJ1-1; D remains ambiguous. CDR3 length: 13 residues. Trimming took off 3 bases at V and 4 bases at J, with 9 bases between the two ends. The CDR3 region is CASSLGLFTEAFF. In DNA, the CDR3 is TGTGCCAGCAGTTTGGGGTTGTTCACTGAAGCTTTCTTT.

The chain carries TRBV19 and TRBJ2-1, with D unclear. Per germline, CDR1 LNHDA and CDR2 SQIVND (reference sequence). With 7 bases removed from V and 0 bases from J, the gap between germline ends came to 13 bases. This CDR3 contains 15 residues. The CDR3, as DNA: TGTGCCAGTACCCAGACTCAGAGCTCCTACAATGAGCAGTTCTTC. It codes for CASTQTQSSYNEQFF.

This clonotype came up a few times. This chain uses TRBV15 with TRBJ2-3; no definite D call. The V end lost 0 bases, the J end lost 2 bases, and 15 bases lay between the germline ends. Germline CDR1 is LNHNV and CDR2 is YYDKDF (reference sequence). This CDR3 has 17 amino acids. CDR3 residues: CATSRDLASPSTDTQYF. CDR3 DNA: TGTGCCACCAGCAGAGATCTGGCTTCCCCTTCCACAGATACGCAGTATTTT.

Only a few counts were recorded for this clonotype. The rearrangement links TRBV6-1 to TRBJ2-1; D perhaps matches TRBD1 (6 bases). Germline V gene data show CDR1 as MNHNS and CDR2 as SASEGT. Deletions cut 2 bases from V and 3 bases from J, with 20 bases between. The CDR3 consists of 18 residues. The CDR3 spells CASSEWSFGGLFYNEQFF. The DNA for the CDR3 is TGTGCCAGCAGTGAATGGTCCTTTGGGGGCCTTTTCTACAATGAGCAGTTCTTC.

This chain uses TRBV28 with TRBJ1-5; a weak D match, TRBD1 (5 bases). The V end lost 5 bases, the J end lost 9 bases, and 11 bases lay between the germline ends. The V gene's germline CDR1 is MDHEN and CDR2 SYDVKM. The length of the CDR3 is 12 residues. The CDR3 loop reads CASSEGSSPQHF. In DNA form, the CDR3 reads TGTGCCAGCAGTGAGGGGTCCTCGCCCCAGCATTTT.

Points on this clonotype: A read error may account for a junction end that differs from germline. This chain links TRBV5-6 with TRBJ1-5; D not certain. The germline CDR1 and CDR2 sequences are SGHDT and YYEEEE. This CDR3 contains 14 residues. The CDR3 nucleotides are TGTGCCGGCAGCTTAGGAGGGTACAATCAGCCCCAGCATTTT. Its translation: CAGSLGGYNQPQHF.

This clonotype was detected only a few times. The chain carries TRBV20-1 and TRBJ2-1, with D possibly matching TRBD1 (5 bases). The CDR3 is made up of 15 amino acids. The V end was cut by 0 bases, the J end by 14 bases, with 23 bases between. Germline CDR1 is DFQATT and CDR2 is SNEGSKA (reference sequence). This chain's CDR3 is CSARDYARDGIGEFF. The DNA for the CDR3 is TGCAGTGCTAGAGATTACGCCAGGGATGGGATTGGAGAGTTCTTC.

The chain combines TRBV19 with TRBJ2-1, with D perhaps matching TRBD1 (5 bases). This CDR3 region has 13 residues. The V end was cut by 10 bases, the J end by 2 bases, with 12 bases between. Looked up from germline, CDR1 is LNHDA and CDR2 is SQIVND (reference sequence). The chain's CDR3 is CAKDTATYNEQFF. CDR3 DNA sequence: TGTGCCAAGGACACGGCCACCTACAATGAGCAGTTCTTC.

The chain joins TRBV30 to TRBJ1-6; 7 bases agree with TRBD1. Per the germline V gene, CDR1 is GTSNPN and CDR2 is SVGIG (reference sequence). Trimming cost V 4 bases and J 6 bases; bases outside gene matches: 6. The CDR3 is made up of 14 amino acids. For the CDR3, the DNA is TGTGCCTGGACTGTGGGACAGCTTAATTCACCCCTCCACTTT. This encodes CAWTVGQLNSPLHF.